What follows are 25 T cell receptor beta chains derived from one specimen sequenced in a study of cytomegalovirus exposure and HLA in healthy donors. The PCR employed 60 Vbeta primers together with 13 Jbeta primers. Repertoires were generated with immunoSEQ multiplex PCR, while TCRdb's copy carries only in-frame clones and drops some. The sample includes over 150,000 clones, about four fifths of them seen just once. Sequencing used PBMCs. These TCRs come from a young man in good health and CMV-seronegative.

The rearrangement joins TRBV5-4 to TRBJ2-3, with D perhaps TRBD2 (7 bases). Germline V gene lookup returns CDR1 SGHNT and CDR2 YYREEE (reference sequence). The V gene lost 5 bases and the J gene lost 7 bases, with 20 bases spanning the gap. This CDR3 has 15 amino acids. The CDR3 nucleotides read TGTGCCAGCAGTTTAGGGGGGGGTACTGATCATACGCAGTATTTT. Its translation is CASSLGGGTDHTQYF. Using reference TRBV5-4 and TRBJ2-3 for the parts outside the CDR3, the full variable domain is ETGVTQSPTHLIKTRGQQVTLRCSSQSGHNTVSWYQQALGQGPQFIFQYYREEENGRGNFPPRFSGLQFPNYSSELNVNALELDDSALYLCASSLGGGTDHTQYFGPGTRLTVL.

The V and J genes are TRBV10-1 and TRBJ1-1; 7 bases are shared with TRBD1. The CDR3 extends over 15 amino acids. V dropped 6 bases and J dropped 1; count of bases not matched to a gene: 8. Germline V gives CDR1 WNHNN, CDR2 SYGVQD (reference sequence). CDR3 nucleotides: TGCGCCAGCAGCAAGACAGGGTGGGAGAACACTGAAGCTTTCTTT. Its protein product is CASSKTGWENTEAFF.

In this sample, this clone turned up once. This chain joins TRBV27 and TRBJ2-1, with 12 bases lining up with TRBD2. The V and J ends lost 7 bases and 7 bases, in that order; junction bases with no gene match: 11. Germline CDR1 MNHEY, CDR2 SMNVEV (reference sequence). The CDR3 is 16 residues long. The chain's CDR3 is CASTFLLAGGPNEQFF. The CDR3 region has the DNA TGTGCCAGCACCTTCCTTCTAGCGGGAGGGCCAAATGAGCAGTTCTTC.

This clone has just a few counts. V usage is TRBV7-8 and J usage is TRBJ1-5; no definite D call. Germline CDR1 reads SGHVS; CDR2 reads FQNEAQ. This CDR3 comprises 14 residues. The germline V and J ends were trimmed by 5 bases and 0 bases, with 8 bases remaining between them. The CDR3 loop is CASSVDISNQPQHF. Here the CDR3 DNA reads TGTGCCAGCAGCGTCGACATTAGCAATCAGCCCCAGCATTTT.

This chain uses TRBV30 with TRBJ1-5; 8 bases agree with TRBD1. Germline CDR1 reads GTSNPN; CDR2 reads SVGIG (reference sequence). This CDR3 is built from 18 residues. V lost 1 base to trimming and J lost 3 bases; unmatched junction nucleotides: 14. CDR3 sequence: CAWSGTGGAEYYNQPQHF. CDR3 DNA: TGTGCCTGGAGTGGTACAGGGGGGGCCGAATATTACAATCAGCCCCAGCATTTT.

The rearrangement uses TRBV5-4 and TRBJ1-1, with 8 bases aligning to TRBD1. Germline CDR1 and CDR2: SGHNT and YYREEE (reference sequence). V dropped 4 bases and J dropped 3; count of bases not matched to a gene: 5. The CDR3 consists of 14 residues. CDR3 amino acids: CASSPGQGYTEAFF. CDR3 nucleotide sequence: TGTGCCAGCAGCCCCGGACAGGGCTACACTGAAGCTTTCTTT.

CDR3 in DNA: TGTGCCAGCAGTTTGTACGGGCAGGGATTCAACTATGGCTACACCTTC. Amino acid sequence: CASSLYGQGFNYGYTF. The rearrangement uses TRBV28 and TRBJ1-2; D is perhaps TRBD1 (5 bases). V was clipped by 3 bases and J by 2 bases, with 16 bases between them. From germline, CDR1 is MDHEN and CDR2 SYDVKM. CDR3 length: 16 amino acids.

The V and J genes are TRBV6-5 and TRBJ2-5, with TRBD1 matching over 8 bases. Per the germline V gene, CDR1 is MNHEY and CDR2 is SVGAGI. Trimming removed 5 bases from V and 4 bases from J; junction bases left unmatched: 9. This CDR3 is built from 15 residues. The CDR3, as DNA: TGTGCCAGCAGTAGGGGGGACAGGCTAGGAGAGACCCAGTACTTC. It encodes CASSRGDRLGETQYF.

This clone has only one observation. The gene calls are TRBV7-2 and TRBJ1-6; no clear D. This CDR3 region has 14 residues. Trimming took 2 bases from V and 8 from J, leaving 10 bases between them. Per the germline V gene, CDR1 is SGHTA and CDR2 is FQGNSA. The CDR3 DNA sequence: TGTGCCAGCAGCTTAATGAGCCCTTATTCACCCCTCCACTTT. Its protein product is CASSLMSPYSPLHF. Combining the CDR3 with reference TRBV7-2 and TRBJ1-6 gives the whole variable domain GAGVSQSPSNKVTEKGKDVELRCDPISGHTALYWYRQSLGQGLEFLIYFQGNSAPDKSGLPSDRFSAERTGGSVSTLTIQRTQQEDSAVYLCASSLMSPYSPLHFGNGTRLTVT.

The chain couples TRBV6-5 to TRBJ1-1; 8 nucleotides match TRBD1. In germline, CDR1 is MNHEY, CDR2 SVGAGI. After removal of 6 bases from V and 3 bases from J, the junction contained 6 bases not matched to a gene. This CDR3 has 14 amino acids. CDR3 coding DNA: TGTGCCAGCAGAGACACAGGGGGAGACACTGAAGCTTTCTTT. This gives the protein CASRDTGGDTEAFF.

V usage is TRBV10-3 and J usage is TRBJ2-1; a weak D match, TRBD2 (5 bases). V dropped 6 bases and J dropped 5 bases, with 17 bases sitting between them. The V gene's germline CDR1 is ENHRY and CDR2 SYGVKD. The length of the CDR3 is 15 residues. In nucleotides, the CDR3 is TGTGCCATCAGGCAGGAACGGGATGACGACAATGAGCAGTTCTTC. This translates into CAIRQERDDDNEQFF.

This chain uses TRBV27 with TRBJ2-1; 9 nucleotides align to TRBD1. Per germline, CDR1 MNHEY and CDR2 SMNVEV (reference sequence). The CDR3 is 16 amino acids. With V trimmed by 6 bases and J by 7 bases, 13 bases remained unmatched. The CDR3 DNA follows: TGTGCCAGCAGCGTATGGCCCGGGACAGGGCCAAATGAGCAGTTCTTC. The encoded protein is CASSVWPGTGPNEQFF.

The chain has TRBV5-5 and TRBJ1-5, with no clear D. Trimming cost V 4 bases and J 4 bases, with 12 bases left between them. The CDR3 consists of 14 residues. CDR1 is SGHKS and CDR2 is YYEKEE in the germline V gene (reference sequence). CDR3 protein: CASSRPGLNQPQHF. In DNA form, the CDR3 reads TGTGCCAGCAGCCGGCCGGGGTTAAATCAGCCCCAGCATTTT. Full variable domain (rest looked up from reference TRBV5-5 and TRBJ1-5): DAGVTQSPTHLIKTRGQQVTLRCSPISGHKSVSWYQQVLGQGPQFIFQYYEKEERGRGNFPDRFSARQFPNYSSELNVNALLLGDSALYLCASSRPGLNQPQHFGDGTRLSIL.

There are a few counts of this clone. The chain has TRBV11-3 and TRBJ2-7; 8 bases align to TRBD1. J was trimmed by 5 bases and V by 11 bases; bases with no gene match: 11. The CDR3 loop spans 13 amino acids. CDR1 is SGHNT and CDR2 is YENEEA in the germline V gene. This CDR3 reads CAGRQGWNDEQYF. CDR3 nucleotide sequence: TGTGCCGGGAGACAGGGGTGGAACGACGAGCAGTACTTC.

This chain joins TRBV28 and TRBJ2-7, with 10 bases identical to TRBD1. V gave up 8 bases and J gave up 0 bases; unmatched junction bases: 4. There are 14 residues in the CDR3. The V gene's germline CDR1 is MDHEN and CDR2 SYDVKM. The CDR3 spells CASQWDRGSYEQYF. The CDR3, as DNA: TGTGCCAGCCAGTGGGACAGGGGCTCCTACGAGCAGTACTTC.

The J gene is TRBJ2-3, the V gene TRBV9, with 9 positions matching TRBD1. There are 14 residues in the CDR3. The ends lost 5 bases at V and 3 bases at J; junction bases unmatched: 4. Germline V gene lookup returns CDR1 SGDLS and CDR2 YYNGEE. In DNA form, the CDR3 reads TGTGCCAGCAGGAGGGACAGGGATACAGATACGCAGTATTTT. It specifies CASRRDRDTDTQYF.

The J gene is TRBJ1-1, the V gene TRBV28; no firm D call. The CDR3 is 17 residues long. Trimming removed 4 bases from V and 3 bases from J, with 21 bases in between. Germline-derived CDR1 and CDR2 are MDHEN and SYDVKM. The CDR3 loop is CASSSPSTKGVYTEAFF. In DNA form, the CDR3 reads TGTGCCAGCAGTTCTCCTTCGACAAAGGGAGTGTACACTGAAGCTTTCTTT.

In nucleotides, the CDR3 is TGCGCCAGCAGCTTGTTTCCGGGGGATCAGCCCCAGCATTTT. This sequence encodes CASSLFPGDQPQHF. This rearrangement joins TRBV5-1 to TRBJ1-5, with a weak D call TRBD1 (5 bases). V shed 1 base and J shed 5 bases, with 10 bases lying between them. CDR1 SGHRS and CDR2 YFSETQ come from the germline V gene. The CDR3 has 14 amino acids.

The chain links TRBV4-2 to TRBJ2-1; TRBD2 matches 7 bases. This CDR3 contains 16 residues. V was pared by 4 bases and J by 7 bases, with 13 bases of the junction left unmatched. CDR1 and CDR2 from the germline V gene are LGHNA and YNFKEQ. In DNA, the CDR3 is TGTGCCAGCAGCCCCAGGCTAGCGGACTCTGGGAATGAGCAGTTCTTC. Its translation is CASSPRLADSGNEQFF.

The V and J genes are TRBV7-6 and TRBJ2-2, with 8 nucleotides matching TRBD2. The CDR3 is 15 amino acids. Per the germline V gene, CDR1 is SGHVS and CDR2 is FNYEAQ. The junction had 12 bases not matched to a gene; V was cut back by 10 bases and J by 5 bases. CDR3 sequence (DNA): TGTGCCATCCTCGGGGGGGCCGAATGGACCGGGGAGCTGTTTTTT. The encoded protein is CAILGGAEWTGELFF.

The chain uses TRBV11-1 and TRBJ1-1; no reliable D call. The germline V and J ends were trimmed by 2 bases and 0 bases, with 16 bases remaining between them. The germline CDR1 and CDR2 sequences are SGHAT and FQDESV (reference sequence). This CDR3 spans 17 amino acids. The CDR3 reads CASSLPRDRLVNTEAFF. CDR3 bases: TGTGCCAGCAGCTTACCTAGAGATCGCCTAGTGAACACTGAAGCTTTCTTT. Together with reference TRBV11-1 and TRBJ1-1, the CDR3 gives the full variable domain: EAEVAQSPRYKITEKSQAVAFWCDPISGHATLYWYRQILGQGPELLVQFQDESVVDDSQLPKDRFSAERLKGVDSTLKIQPAELGDSAMYLCASSLPRDRLVNTEAFFGQGTRLTVV.

The CDR3 DNA reads as TGTGCCAGCAGTCAGTCAATTCTCACAGATACGCAGTATTTT. Translated, it gives CASSQSILTDTQYF. The chain combines TRBV6-1 with TRBJ2-3; D is uncertain. CDR1 and CDR2 (germline): MNHNS, SASEGT. Between the trimmed V and J ends, which lost 5 bases and 2 bases, there was a span of 11 bases. The CDR3 covers 14 residues.

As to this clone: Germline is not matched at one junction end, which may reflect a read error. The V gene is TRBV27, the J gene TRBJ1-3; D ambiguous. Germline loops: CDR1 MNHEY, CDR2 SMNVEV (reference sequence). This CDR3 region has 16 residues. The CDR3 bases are TGTGCCAGCCCCATATTAGTGCGGCGCTCTGGAAACACCACATATTTT. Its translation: CASPILVRRSGNTTYF.

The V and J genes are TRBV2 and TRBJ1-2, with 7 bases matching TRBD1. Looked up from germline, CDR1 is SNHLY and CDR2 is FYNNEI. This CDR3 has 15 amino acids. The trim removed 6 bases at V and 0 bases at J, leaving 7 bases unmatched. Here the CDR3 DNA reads TGTGCCAGCAGCCTACAGGGGCATTCTAACTATGGCTACACCTTC. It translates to CASSLQGHSNYGYTF.

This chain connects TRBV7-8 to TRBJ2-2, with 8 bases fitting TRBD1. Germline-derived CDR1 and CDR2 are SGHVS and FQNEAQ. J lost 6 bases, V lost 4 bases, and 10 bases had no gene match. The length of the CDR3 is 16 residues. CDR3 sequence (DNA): TGTGCCAGCAGCTGGGACAGGCAAATCGTGTCCGGGGAGCTGTTTTTT. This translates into CASSWDRQIVSGELFF.